The table lists the clone carrying this TCR beta chain with a few counts. This entry belongs to a study of cytomegalovirus exposure and HLA in healthy donors. The PCR used 60 Vbeta and 13 Jbeta primers. Data came from immunoSEQ multiplex PCR; TCRdb stores just in-frame clones and leaves some out. The repertoire holds about 110,000 clones, approximately 15% seen once, with 1.5% to 2% in the top ten. V was cut by 0 bases and J by 2 bases, with 16 bases left in between. The V gene's germline CDR1 is GTSNPN and CDR2 SVGIG (reference sequence). This CDR3 is built from 16 residues. This sequence joins TRBV30 and TRBJ1-2; D remains ambiguous. The source of this sequence is a woman younger than 35 in good health and CMV-seronegative. Sequencing was done on a sample of PBMCs. DNA for the CDR3: TGTGCCTGGAGTGTTTACCCCAGTGGGAGCAACTATGGCTACACCTTC. Encoded protein: CAWSVYPSGSNYGYTF.